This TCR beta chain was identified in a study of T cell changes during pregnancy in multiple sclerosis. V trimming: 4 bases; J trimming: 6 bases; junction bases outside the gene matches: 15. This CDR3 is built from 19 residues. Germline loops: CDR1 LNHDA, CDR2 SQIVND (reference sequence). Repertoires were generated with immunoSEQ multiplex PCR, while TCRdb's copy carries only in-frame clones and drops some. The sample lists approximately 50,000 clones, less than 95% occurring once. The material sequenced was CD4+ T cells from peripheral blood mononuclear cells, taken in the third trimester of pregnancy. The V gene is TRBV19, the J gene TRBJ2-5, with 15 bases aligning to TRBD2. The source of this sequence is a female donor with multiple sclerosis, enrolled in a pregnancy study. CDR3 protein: CASSTTGTSGGPARKTQYF. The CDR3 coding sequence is TGTGCCAGTAGTACAACCGGGACTAGCGGGGGGCCCGCTCGAAAGACCCAGTACTTC.